The clone carrying this T cell receptor beta chain was counted only a few times. Its antigen is as yet unknown. Regarding time point: blood 2 weeks post-SBRT. The treatment here: 15 Gy SBRT to primary tumor, nephrectomy 4 weeks later. Blood was sampled at baseline, 2 weeks and 4 weeks after SBRT. This specimen comes from a study of radiation and T cells in renal cell carcinoma. Study-wide background: Nephrectomy followed 15 Gy stereotactic body radiation by 4 weeks. Findings and caveats of the study: In blood, top tumor clones expanded by 2 weeks, shrinking by 4.

The junction had 8 bases not matched to a gene; V was cut back by 5 bases and J by 4 bases. CDR1 and CDR2 from the germline V gene are SNHLY and FYNNEI. The CDR3 loop spans 15 amino acids. TCRdb's copy holds only in-frame clones and misses some; the assay was immunoSEQ multiplex PCR. The sample consists of about 120,000 clones, around 81% of them appearing once. Material: blood, obtained from a patient whose treatment included radiotherapy and nephrectomy. This clonotype originated in a man aged 50 to 59 with renal cell carcinoma. The rearrangement uses TRBV2 and TRBJ1-2; 9 bases are a match to TRBD1. CDR3 sequence reads: CASSTGRDRVYGYTF. The CDR3 nucleotides are TGTGCCAGCAGTACCGGCCGGGACAGGGTCTATGGCTACACCTTC.